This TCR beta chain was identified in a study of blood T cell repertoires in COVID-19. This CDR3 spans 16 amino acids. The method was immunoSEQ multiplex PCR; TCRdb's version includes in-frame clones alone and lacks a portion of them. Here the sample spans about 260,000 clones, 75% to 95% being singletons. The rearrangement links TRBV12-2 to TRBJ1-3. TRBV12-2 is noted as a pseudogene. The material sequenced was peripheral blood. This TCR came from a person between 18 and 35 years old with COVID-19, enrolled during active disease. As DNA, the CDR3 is TGTGCAAGTCGCTTACTGAGAGCGATCTCTGGAAACACCATATATTTT. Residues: CASRLLRAISGNTIYF.